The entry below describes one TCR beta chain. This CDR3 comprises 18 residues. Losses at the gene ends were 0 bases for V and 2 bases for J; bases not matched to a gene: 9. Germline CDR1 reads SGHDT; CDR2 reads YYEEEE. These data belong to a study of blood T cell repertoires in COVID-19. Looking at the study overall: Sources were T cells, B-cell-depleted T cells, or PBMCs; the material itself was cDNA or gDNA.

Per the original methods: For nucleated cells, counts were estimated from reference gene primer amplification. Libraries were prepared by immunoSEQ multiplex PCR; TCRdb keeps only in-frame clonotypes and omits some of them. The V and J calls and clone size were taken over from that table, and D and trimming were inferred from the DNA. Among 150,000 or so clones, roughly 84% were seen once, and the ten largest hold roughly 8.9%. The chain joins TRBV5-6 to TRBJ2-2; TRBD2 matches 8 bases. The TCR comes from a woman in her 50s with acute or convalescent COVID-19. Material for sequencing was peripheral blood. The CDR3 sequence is CASSLGPAGGINTGELFF. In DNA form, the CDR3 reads TGTGCCAGCAGCTTGGGACCCGCGGGGGGAATAAACACCGGGGAGCTGTTTTTT.